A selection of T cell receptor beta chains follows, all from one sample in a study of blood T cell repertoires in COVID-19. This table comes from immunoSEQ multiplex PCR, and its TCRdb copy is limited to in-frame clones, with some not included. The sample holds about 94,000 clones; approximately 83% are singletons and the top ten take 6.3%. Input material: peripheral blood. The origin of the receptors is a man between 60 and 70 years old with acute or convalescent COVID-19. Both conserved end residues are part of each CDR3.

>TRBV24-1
CATSDPTGSGANVLTF
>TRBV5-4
CASSGRGQANTGELFF
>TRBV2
CASSEVPGQPQETQYF
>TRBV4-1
CASSQVLASLETNEKLFF
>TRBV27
CASSFGQGNTGELFF
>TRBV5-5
CASSPGDQETQYF
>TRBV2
CASSEGRLQPQHF
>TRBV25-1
CASSESGGANTEAFF
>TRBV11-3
CASSLRIDSGPNTEAFF
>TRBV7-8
CASSHPGTGPDSYEQYF
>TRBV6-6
CASTENLAAQFF
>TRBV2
CASSLRQEGQPQHF
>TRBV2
CASGQLKEAFF
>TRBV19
CASSTGQAGQETQYF
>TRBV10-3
CAISVGQQIAFF
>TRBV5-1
CASSFFVAGGAGHEQYF
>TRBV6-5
CASKRGGSNQPQHF
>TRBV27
CASSRDRSSYNEQFF
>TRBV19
CASSMVPIGAGDTEAFF
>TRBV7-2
CASSLGLASTETQYF
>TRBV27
CASSLGRGLADTQYF
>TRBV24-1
CATSDRTSGGLYNNEQFF
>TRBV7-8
CASSSNRGEHGYTF
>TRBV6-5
CASSPLDSGNTIYF
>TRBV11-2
CASSLGRKIAGDSYNEQFF
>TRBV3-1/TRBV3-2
CASSQSEYRASMGYTF
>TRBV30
CAWSRQGPGNTIYF
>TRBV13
CASSTGSNTEAFF
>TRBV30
CAWSPGQPSNNEKLFF
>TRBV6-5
CASTGVGSDTEAFF
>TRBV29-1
CSVGQGNTEAFF
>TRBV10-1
CASSEGTTNQETQYF
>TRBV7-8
CASSLTGTNTEAFF
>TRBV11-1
CASSLALGKGAGNEQFF
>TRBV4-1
CASSLGGGNTIYF
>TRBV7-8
CASSLAQSPLHF
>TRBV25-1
CASSIPSGTGREKLFF
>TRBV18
CASSGAQNTEAFF
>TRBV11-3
CASSYGQGARYEQYF
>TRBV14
CASSRDFYSYEQYF
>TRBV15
CATSRDAQGSAGYTF
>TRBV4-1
CASSQDPAAEGYTF
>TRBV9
CASSPRDRGDTEAFF
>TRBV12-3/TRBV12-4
CASSPGTYEQYF
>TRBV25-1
CASSEGGGGAGETQYF
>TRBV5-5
CASSSTPTSDTQYF
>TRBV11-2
CASSLAGQGTYEQYF
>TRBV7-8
CASSPRQGRHYGYTF
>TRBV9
CASSVGPSNSPLHF